Presented here are 19 T cell receptor beta chains from one specimen sequenced in a study of cytomegalovirus exposure and HLA in healthy donors. With 60 Vbeta and 13 Jbeta primers, the PCR was carried out. Profiling relied on immunoSEQ multiplex PCR, and the TCRdb table lists in-frame clones only, not all of them. This table holds under 110,000 clones, about 70% found once. Input material: PBMCs. These receptors were taken from a woman in her 50s in good health and CMV-seropositive.

The chain combines TRBV7-9 with TRBJ1-6; 10 bases fit TRBD1. Germline CDR1 is SEHNR and CDR2 is FQNEAQ (reference sequence). V lost 1 base to trimming and J lost 7 bases; unmatched junction nucleotides: 7. The CDR3 is made up of 17 amino acids. CDR3 coding DNA: TGTGCCAGCAGCTTAGGGACAGGGGGGATTCTAAATTCACCCCTCCACTTT. It yields the protein CASSLGTGGILNSPLHF.

The chain joins TRBV7-6 to TRBJ2-2; 8 bases map to TRBD2. The CDR3 has 16 residues. V gave up 3 bases and J gave up 0 bases; unmatched junction bases: 3. CDR1 and CDR2 (germline): SGHVS, FNYEAQ. The DNA for the CDR3 is TGTGCCAGCAGCTTCACTAGCGGACCGAACACCGGGGAGCTGTTTTTT. The encoded protein is CASSFTSGPNTGELFF. Complete variable domain (other parts from reference TRBV7-6 and TRBJ2-2): GAGVSQSPRYKVTKRGQDVALRCDPISGHVSLYWYRQALGQGPEFLTYFNYEAQQDKSGLPNDRFSAERPEGSISTLTIQRTEQRDSAMYRCASSFTSGPNTGELFFGEGSRLTVL.

The V call is TRBV11-2, the J call TRBJ2-7, with TRBD2 matching 15 bases. The CDR3 runs to 17 residues. Germline-derived CDR1 and CDR2 are SGHAT and FQNNGV. V was pared by 4 bases and J by 1 base, with 5 bases of the junction left unmatched. CDR3 sequence: CASSSGTSGGFSYEQYF. The CDR3 nucleotides are TGTGCCAGCAGCTCCGGGACTAGCGGGGGGTTTTCCTACGAGCAGTACTTC.

The chain recombines TRBV7-2 with TRBJ1-6; no reliable D call. Trimming took off 4 bases at V and 0 bases at J, with 13 bases between the two ends. The germline V gene has CDR1 SGHTA and CDR2 FQGNSA. The CDR3 is 17 residues long. The CDR3 loop reads CASSYNSPSSYNSPLHF. DNA for the CDR3: TGTGCCAGCAGCTATAATTCCCCTAGCTCCTATAATTCACCCCTCCACTTT.

J is TRBJ2-1 and V is TRBV7-9; no definite D call. The V gene lost 3 bases and the J gene lost 6 bases, with 15 bases spanning the gap. CDR3 length: 15 amino acids. Germline assignment: CDR1 SEHNR and CDR2 FQNEAQ (reference sequence). The CDR3 sequence is CASSLPRRFGNEQFF. The CDR3 coding sequence is TGTGCCAGCAGCTTGCCGAGGCGGTTTGGCAATGAGCAGTTCTTC. The whole variable domain, filled in from reference TRBV7-9 and TRBJ2-1, reads DTGVSQNPRHKITKRGQNVTFRCDPISEHNRLYWYRQTLGQGPEFLTYFQNEAQLEKSRLLSDRFSAERPKGSFSTLEIQRTEQGDSAMYLCASSLPRRFGNEQFFGPGTRLTVL.

The rearrangement uses TRBV7-9 and TRBJ2-3; 8 bases are a match to TRBD2. Germline V gives CDR1 SEHNR, CDR2 FQNEAQ (reference sequence). Germline trimming cut 5 bases from V and 2 bases from J; bases unmatched to any gene: 9. The CDR3 length is 16 residues. CDR3 bases: TGTGCCAGCAGCCCCTCGGGGGGGCCCTACACAGATACGCAGTATTTT. It specifies CASSPSGGPYTDTQYF.

The rearrangement joins TRBV7-2 to TRBJ2-2; TRBD2 matches at 15 bases. V was pared by 6 bases and J by 5 bases, with 7 bases of the junction left unmatched. CDR3 length: 17 residues. Per the germline V gene, CDR1 is SGHTA and CDR2 is FQGNSA. CDR3 sequence reads: CASSWTSGGALTGELFF. The CDR3 region has the DNA TGTGCCAGCAGTTGGACTAGCGGGGGGGCCTTAACCGGGGAGCTGTTTTTT.

V and J are TRBV28 and TRBJ2-2; D possibly corresponds to TRBD1 (6 bases). The CDR3 has 16 amino acids. The ends were cut back, 1 base at V and 2 bases at J, with 11 bases in the middle. The V gene's germline CDR1 is MDHEN and CDR2 SYDVKM. The CDR3 sequence: CASSLLTGLNTGELFF. The CDR3 nucleotides read TGTGCCAGCAGTTTATTGACAGGACTTAACACCGGGGAGCTGTTTTTT.

This sequence joins TRBV19 and TRBJ2-6, with TRBD1 matching over 8 bases. J gave up 0 bases and V 5 bases, and 15 bases lay outside the gene matches. The V gene's germline CDR1 is LNHDA and CDR2 SQIVND (reference sequence). The CDR3 sequence is 20 residues long. The CDR3 here is CASSVRDRRFIISGANVLTF. In DNA form, the CDR3 reads TGTGCCAGTAGTGTCCGGGACAGGCGCTTTATCATCTCTGGGGCCAACGTCCTGACTTTC.

The chain joins TRBV30 to TRBJ1-6; TRBD1 agrees at 8 bases. Trimming took 4 bases from V and 6 from J; bases not matched to a gene: 8. Germline assignment: CDR1 GTSNPN and CDR2 SVGIG (reference sequence). This CDR3 is built from 15 residues. Here the CDR3 DNA reads TGTGCCTGGAAGGGTCAGGGGGCGTTTAATTCACCCCTCCACTTT. Translation: CAWKGQGAFNSPLHF.

In this sample, this clone turned up once. The chain couples TRBV4-1 to TRBJ2-4; 10 bases map to TRBD2. Germline V CDR1 and CDR2: MGHRA, YSYEKL. There are 18 residues in the CDR3. Germline trimming cut 6 bases from V and 1 base from J; bases unmatched to any gene: 12. The CDR3 nucleotides are TGCGCCAGCAGTCCCGAGGAGCTAGCGGGGGTGGCCAAAAACATTCAGTACTTC. Amino acid sequence: CASSPEELAGVAKNIQYF.

CDR3 coding DNA: TGTGCCAGCAGTCACCGGTCCGGGACAGGGGTCGATCAGCCCCAGCATTTT. Translating gives CASSHRSGTGVDQPQHF. The chain uses TRBV28 and TRBJ1-5; 10 bases fit TRBD1. V dropped 5 bases and J dropped 5; count of bases not matched to a gene: 12. The CDR3 runs to 17 residues. Germline loops: CDR1 MDHEN, CDR2 SYDVKM.

This clone was observed once. The chain couples TRBV5-6 to TRBJ2-1; TRBD2 might be the D (6 bases). The CDR3 has 11 residues. V lost 0 bases, J lost 13 bases, and 8 bases lay in between. Germline assignment: CDR1 SGHDT and CDR2 YYEEEE. The CDR3, as DNA: TGTGCCAGCAGCTTGGGGGGGGTCCAGTTCTTC. Its translation: CASSLGGVQFF.

Turning to this clone: A far bigger clonotype differs at one base, so this is likely a read error. In the same sample, other DNA sequences code for this CDR3. The CDR3 coding sequence is TGTGCCAGCAGTTTAAACAGATTTCTAAATTCACCCCTCCATTTT. It translates to CASSLNRFLNSPLHF. The chain employs TRBV27 and TRBJ1-6, with D uncertain. The CDR3 sequence is 15 residues long. The germline gives CDR1 MNHEY, CDR2 SMNVEV (reference sequence).

Ten or more counts support this clone. The chain is built from TRBV6-5 and TRBJ1-1, with D perhaps matching TRBD1 (5 bases). CDR1 is MNHEY, CDR2 SVGAGI, per germline. The length of the CDR3 is 15 residues. Trimming cost V 1 base and J 1 base, with 10 bases left between them. The CDR3 DNA reads TGTGCCAGCAGTTACTGGGGGGGGACGAACACTGAAGCTTTCTTT. This codes for CASSYWGGTNTEAFF.

V gene TRBV27 combines with J gene TRBJ2-1, with D possibly TRBD2 on 5 matching bases. The germline V gene has CDR1 MNHEY and CDR2 SMNVEV (reference sequence). The CDR3 runs 14 residues. V was clipped by 2 bases and J by 1 base, with 6 bases between them. CDR3 protein: CASSLRGSYNEQFF. DNA of the CDR3: TGTGCCAGCAGTTTACGCGGGTCCTACAATGAGCAGTTCTTC.

The chain couples TRBV6-5 to TRBJ1-2; 7 nucleotides agree with TRBD1. CDR1 MNHEY and CDR2 SVGAGI come from the germline V gene. The CDR3 spans 16 residues. Trimming removed 4 bases from V and 5 bases from J; junction bases left unmatched: 13. The CDR3 DNA reads TGTGCCAGCAGTTCGGGACAGCTTTTGGGGTTATATGGCTACACCTTC. Amino acids: CASSSGQLLGLYGYTF.

The genes are TRBV29-1 and TRBJ2-1, with 14 bases identical to TRBD2. This CDR3 has 14 residues. With 8 bases clipped from V and 9 bases from J, the junction kept 9 bases outside the gene matches. CDR1 is SQVTM and CDR2 is ANQGSEA in the germline V gene. CDR3 protein: CSIKPGLAGVEQFF. The DNA for the CDR3 is TGCAGCATTAAACCGGGACTAGCGGGGGTTGAGCAGTTCTTC.

The genes are TRBV7-2 and TRBJ2-6; TRBD2 aligns across 7 bases. The CDR3 has 15 amino acids. Germline V gives CDR1 SGHTA, CDR2 FQGNSA. The V and J ends lost 3 bases and 2 bases, in that order; junction bases with no gene match: 1. In DNA form, the CDR3 reads TGTGCCAGCAGCTTTCGGGGGGCTGGGGCCAACGTCCTGACTTTC. Amino acid sequence: CASSFRGAGANVLTF. Looking up the rest from reference TRBV7-2 and TRBJ2-6 gives the full variable domain: GAGVSQSPSNKVTEKGKDVELRCDPISGHTALYWYRQSLGQGLEFLIYFQGNSAPDKSGLPSDRFSAERTGGSVSTLTIQRTQQEDSAVYLCASSFRGAGANVLTFGAGSRLTVL.